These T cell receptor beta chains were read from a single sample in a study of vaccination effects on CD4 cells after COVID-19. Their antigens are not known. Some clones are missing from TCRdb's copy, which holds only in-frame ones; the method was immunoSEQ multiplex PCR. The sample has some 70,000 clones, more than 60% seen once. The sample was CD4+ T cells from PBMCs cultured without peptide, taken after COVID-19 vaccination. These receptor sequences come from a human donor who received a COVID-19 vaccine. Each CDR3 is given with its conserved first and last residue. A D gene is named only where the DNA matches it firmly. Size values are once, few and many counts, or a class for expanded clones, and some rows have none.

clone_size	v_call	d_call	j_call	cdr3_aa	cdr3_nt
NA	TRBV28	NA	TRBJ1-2	CASSRQFGGYTF	TGTGCCAGCAGTCGACAGTTCGGAGGCTACACCTTC
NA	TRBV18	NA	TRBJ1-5	CASSPQGVSNQPQHF	TGTGCCAGCTCACCACAGGGGGTGAGCAATCAGCCCCAGCATTTT
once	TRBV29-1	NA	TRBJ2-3	CSVRGSLLTDTQYF	TGCAGCGTTAGGGGCAGCTTACTCACAGATACGCAGTATTTT
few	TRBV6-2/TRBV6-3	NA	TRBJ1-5	CASIPRGGVQPQHF	TGTGCCAGCATCCCGAGGGGGGGCGTTCAGCCCCAGCATTTT
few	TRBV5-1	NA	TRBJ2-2	CASSIGPSGATGELFF	TGCGCCAGCAGCATCGGGCCCTCGGGGGCCACCGGGGAGCTGTTTTTT
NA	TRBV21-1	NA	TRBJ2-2	CASSRRVNTGELFF	TGTGCCAGCAGCCGCAGGGTGAACACCGGGGAGCTGTTTTTT
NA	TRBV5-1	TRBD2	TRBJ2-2	CASSLSGANTGELFF	TGCGCCAGCAGCCTTAGCGGGGCGAACACCGGGGAGCTGTTTTTT
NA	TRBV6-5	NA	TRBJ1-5	CASSSLGKGGNQPQHF	TGTGCCAGCAGTTCCCTCGGGAAAGGCGGCAATCAGCCCCAGCATTTT
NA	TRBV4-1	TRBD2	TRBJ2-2	CASSQRLAGVNTGELFF	TGCGCCAGCAGCCAAAGGCTAGCGGGGGTGAACACCGGGGAGCTGTTTTTT
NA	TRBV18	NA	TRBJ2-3	CASSPPGVTDTQYF	TGTGCCAGCTCACCACCGGGGGTCACAGATACGCAGTATTTT
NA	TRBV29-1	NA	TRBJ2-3	CSVAGVGTDTQYF	TGCAGCGTCGCCGGGGTCGGCACAGATACGCAGTATTTT
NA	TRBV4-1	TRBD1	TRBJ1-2	CASSQGQLNYGYTF	TGCGCCAGCAGCCAGGGACAGCTTAACTATGGCTACACCTTC
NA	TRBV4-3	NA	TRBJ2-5	CASSQDSPRETQYF	TGCGCCAGCAGCCAAGATTCCCCGAGGGAGACCCAGTACTTC
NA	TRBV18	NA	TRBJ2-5	CASSPSQQETQYF	TGTGCCAGCTCACCATCCCAGCAAGAGACCCAGTACTTC
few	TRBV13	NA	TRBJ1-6	CASSSTGPRHSPLHF	TGTGCCAGCAGTTCTACAGGGCCCCGGCATTCACCCCTCCACTTT
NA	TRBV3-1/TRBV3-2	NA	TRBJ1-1	CASKTQVENTEAFF	TGTGCCAGCAAAACACAGGTCGAGAACACTGAAGCTTTCTTT
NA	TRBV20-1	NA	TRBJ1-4	CSASDRRDEKLFF	TGCAGTGCGAGTGACAGGAGAGATGAAAAACTGTTTTTT
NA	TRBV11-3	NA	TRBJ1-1	CASSQGLNTEAFF	TGTGCCAGCAGCCAGGGGTTGAACACTGAAGCTTTCTTT
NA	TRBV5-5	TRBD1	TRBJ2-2	CASSRRLDRGSTGELFF	TGTGCCAGCAGCCGACGGCTAGACAGGGGATCGACCGGGGAGCTGTTTTTT
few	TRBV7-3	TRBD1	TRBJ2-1	CASSLLPTGSYNEQFF	TGTGCCAGCAGCTTGCTACCGACAGGGTCATACAATGAGCAGTTCTTC
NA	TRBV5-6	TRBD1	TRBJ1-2	CASSWGQANYGYTF	TGTGCCAGCAGCTGGGGACAGGCTAACTATGGCTACACCTTC
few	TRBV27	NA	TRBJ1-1	CASSLYGPMNTEAFF	TGTGCCAGCAGTTTATATGGACCAATGAACACTGAAGCTTTCTTT
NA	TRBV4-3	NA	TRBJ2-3	CASSQVGATGPDTQYF	TGCGCCAGCAGCCAAGTAGGGGCCACCGGGCCAGATACGCAGTATTTT
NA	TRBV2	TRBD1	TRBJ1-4	CASSGQGRRKLFF	TGTGCCAGCAGTGGACAGGGGCGGCGAAAACTGTTTTTT
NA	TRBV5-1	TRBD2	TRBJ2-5	CASSLALTSGGKETQYF	TGCGCCAGCAGCTTGGCATTGACTAGCGGGGGGAAAGAGACCCAGTACTTC
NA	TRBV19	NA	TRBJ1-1	CASTRGGGRVDTEAFF	TGTGCCAGTACTCGCGGCGGGGGGCGAGTTGACACTGAAGCTTTCTTT
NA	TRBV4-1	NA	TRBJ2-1	CASSLGGSGALYNEQFF	TGCGCCAGCAGCCTAGGGGGTTCAGGGGCCCTATACAATGAGCAGTTCTTC
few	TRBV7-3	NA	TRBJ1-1	CASSLTGGNTEAFF	TGTGCCAGCAGCCTGACAGGTGGGAACACTGAAGCTTTCTTT
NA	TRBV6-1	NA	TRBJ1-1	CASSEWERAFF	TGTGCCAGCAGTGAATGGGAGAGAGCTTTCTTT
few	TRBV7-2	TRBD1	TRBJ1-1	CASSPPDRAIYEAFF	TGTGCCAGCAGCCCACCCGACAGGGCGATTTATGAAGCTTTCTTT
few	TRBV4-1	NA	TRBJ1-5	CASSQVSGGNQPQHF	TGCGCCAGCAGCCAAGTCTCCGGGGGCAATCAGCCCCAGCATTTT
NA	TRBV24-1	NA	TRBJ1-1	CATSDPSTGNTEAFF	TGTGCCACCAGTGACCCGTCGACGGGCAACACTGAAGCTTTCTTT
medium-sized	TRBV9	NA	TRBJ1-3	CASSVARAGAGNTIYF	TGTGCCAGCAGCGTAGCTAGGGCAGGGGCGGGAAACACCATATATTTT
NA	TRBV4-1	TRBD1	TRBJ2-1	CASSQDRTGTYNEQFF	TGCGCCAGCAGCCAAGATAGGACAGGGACCTACAATGAGCAGTTCTTC
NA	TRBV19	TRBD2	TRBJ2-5	CASSRFGGGETQYF	TGTGCCAGTAGTAGGTTTGGCGGGGGAGAGACCCAGTACTTC
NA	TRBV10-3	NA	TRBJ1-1	CASQGHGVSSDTEAFF	TGTGCCTCCCAGGGACATGGGGTTAGTTCCGACACTGAAGCTTTCTTT
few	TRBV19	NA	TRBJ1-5	CASSIGIGAGNQPQHF	TGTGCCAGTAGTATAGGCATCGGGGCCGGCAATCAGCCCCAGCATTTT
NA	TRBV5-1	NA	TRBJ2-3	CASSPQISTDTQYF	TGCGCCAGCAGCCCCCAGATCAGCACAGATACGCAGTATTTT
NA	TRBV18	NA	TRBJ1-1	CASSNIPTQVNTEAFF	TGTGCCAGCTCAAATATCCCCACGCAAGTGAACACTGAAGCTTTCTTT
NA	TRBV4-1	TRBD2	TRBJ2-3	CASSQEWSLAGTTDTQYF	TGCGCCAGCAGCCAAGAGTGGTCCCTAGCGGGTACCACAGATACGCAGTATTTT
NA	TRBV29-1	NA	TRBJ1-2	CSVEDYGYTF	TGCAGCGTTGAAGATTATGGCTACACCTTC
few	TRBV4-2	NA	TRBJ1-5	CASSQDGKYQPQHF	TGTGCCAGCAGCCAAGATGGAAAATATCAGCCCCAGCATTTT